The present TCR beta chain was sequenced within a study of vaccination and CD4 T cells after COVID-19. This sample's treatment: approximately 9-day PBMC culture with coronavirus spike peptide pools or control peptides (ViraFEST assay). CD4+ T cells that came from the unexposed donor were collected before the COVID-19 pandemic (2011-2018). The CDR3 has 17 residues. V was clipped by 1 base and J by 2 bases, with 14 bases between them. Germline V lookup: CDR1 KGHDR, CDR2 SFDVKD. The Oncomine TCR Beta short-read assay was what sequenced the DNA obtained from cultured CD4+ T cells. TCRdb re-called the PCR reads with MiXCR, one entry per CDR3 protein. Among fewer than 2,500 distinct CDR3 sequences listed, 15% to 20% were seen once. Overall study findings and caveats: Of the reactive clones in convalescent patients, a median around 83% showed up only post-vaccination.

By sample share, this clonotype is medium-sized (0.01 to 0.1%). Its cognate antigen is unknown. This TCR was recovered from a human donor in good health. The chain carries TRBV24-1 and TRBJ2-1, with a possible D match to TRBD2 (6 bases). Sample: CD4+ T cells from blood, cultured in vitro. CDR3 loop: CATSDFGGTSAYNEQFF. The CDR3 nucleotides are TGTGCCACCAGTGATTTCGGCGGGACCAGCGCCTACAATGAGCAGTTCTTC.